The 2 T cell receptor beta chains reported below all come from one sample, sequenced in a study of blood T cells in healthy people across ages (dated by TCRdb to 2013 to 2016). Libraries were prepared through 5' RACE. The listed sequencing device is Illumina HiSeq 2500. A second PCR of roughly 7 to 12 cycles was run with a J-beta primer mix and a sample-barcoded 5' primer. TCRdb trimmed public reads at Q25 via fastp, called clones via MiXCR and kept in-frame beta chains. Every distinct CDR3 protein forms one entry, paired with its most common genes and DNA. The sample table holds approximately 1,100,000 distinct CDR3 sequences, of which 35% to 50% were seen once. Of the sample, approximately 20% is held by the ten largest clones. Sequencing used blood. Receptors were obtained from a woman in her fifties or sixties in good health.

This clonotype was detected a few times. V is TRBV29-1 and J is TRBJ2-3; 9 positions agree with TRBD2. With V trimmed by 7 bases and J by 4 bases, 12 bases remained unmatched. The CDR3 spans 15 residues. CDR1 is SQVTM, CDR2 ANQGSEA, per germline. CDR3 nucleotide sequence: TGCAGCGCCAGCCTGGGGACTAGCCTGCCAGATACGCAGTATTTT. Its protein product is CSASLGTSLPDTQYF.

The chain employs TRBV3-1 and TRBJ2-2; D is undetermined. V gave up 4 bases and J gave up 0 bases, with 12 bases separating them. The germline CDR1 and CDR2 sequences are LGHDT and YNNKEL (reference sequence). This CDR3 has 16 residues. CDR3 nucleotides: TGTGCCAGCAGCCTTAGAAGGGCAACGAACACCGGGGAGCTGTTTTTT. Translated: CASSLRRATNTGELFF.